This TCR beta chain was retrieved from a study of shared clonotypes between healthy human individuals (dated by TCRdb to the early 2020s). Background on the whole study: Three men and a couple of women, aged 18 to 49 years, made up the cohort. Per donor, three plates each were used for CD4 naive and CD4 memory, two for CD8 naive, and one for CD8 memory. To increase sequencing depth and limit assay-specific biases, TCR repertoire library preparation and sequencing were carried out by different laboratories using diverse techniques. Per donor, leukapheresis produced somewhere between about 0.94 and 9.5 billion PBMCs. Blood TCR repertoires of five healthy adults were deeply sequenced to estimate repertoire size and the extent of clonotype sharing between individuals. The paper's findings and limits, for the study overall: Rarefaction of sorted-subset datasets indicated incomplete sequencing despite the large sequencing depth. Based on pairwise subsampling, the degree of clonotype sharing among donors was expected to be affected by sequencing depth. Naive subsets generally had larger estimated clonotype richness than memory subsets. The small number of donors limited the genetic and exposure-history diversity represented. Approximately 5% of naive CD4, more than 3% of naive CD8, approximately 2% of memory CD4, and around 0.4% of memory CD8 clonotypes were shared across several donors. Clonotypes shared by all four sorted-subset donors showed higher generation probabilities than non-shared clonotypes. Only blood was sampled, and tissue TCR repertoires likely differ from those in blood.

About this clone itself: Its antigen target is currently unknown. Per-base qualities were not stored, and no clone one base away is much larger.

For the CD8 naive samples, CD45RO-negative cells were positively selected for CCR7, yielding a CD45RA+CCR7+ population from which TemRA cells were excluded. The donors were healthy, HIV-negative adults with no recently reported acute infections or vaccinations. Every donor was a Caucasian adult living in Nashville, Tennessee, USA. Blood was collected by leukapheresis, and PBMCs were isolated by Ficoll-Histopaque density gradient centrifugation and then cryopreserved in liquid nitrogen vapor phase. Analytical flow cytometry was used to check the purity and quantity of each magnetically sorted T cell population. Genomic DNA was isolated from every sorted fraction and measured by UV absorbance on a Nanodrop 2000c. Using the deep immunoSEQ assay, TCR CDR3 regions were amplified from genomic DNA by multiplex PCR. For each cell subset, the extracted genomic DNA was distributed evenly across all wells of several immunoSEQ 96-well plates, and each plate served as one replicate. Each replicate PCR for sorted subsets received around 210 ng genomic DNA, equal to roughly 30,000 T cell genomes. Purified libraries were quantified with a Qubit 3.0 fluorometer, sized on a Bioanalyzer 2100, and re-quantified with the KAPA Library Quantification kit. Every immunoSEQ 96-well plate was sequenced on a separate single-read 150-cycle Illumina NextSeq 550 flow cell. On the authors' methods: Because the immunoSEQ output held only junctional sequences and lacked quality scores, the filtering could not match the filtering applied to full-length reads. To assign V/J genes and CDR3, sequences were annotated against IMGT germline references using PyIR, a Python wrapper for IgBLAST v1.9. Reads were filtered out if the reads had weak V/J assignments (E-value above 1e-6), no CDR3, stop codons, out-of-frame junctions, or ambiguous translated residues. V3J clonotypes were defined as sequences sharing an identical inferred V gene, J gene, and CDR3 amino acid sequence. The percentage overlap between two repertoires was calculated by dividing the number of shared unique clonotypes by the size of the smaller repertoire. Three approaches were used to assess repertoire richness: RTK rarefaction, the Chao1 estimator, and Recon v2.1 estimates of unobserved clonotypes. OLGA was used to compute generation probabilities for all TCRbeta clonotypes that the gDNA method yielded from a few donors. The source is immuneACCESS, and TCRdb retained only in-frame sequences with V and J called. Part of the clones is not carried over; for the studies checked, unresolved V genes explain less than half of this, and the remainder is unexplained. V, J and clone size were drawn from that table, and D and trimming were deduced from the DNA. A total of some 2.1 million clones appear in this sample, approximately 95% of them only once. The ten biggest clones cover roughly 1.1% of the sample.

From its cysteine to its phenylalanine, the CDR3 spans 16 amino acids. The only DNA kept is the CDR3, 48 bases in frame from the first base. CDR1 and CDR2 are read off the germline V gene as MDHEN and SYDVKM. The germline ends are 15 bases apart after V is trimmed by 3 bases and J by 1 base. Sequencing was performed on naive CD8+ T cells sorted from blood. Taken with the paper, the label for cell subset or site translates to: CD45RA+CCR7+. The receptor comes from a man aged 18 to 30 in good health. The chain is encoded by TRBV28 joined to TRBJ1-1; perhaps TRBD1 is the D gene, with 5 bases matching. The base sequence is TGTGCCAGCAGTTTTAGGGCAGGGCGGGGGAACACTGAAGCTTTCTTT. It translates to CASSFRAGRGNTEAFF.